This note documents a single TCR beta chain sequence. This sample was included in a study of cytomegalovirus exposure and HLA in healthy donors. Amplification used 60 Vbeta primers and 13 Jbeta primers. Sequenced by immunoSEQ multiplex PCR; TCRdb stores in-frame clones only, minus some. The profile shows approximately 160,000 clones, over 75% of them singletons. The CDR3 is made up of 14 amino acids. V gave up 3 bases and J gave up 4 bases; unmatched junction bases: 5. CDR1 and CDR2 from the germline V gene are MNHEY and SMNVEV (reference sequence). This clonotype originated in a man aged 30 to 39 in good health and CMV-seropositive. The rearrangement joins TRBV27 to TRBJ2-7; TRBD2 matches at 8 bases. The material sequenced was PBMCs. CDR3 DNA: TGTGCCAGCAGTTTTTGGAGCGGGGGATACGAGCAGTACTTC. It translates to CASSFWSGGYEQYF.